Listed here are 29 T cell receptor beta chains from one sample, sequenced in a study of quantifying T cell responses using KT2 cells. At the level of the study: TCR alpha and beta constant-region primers primed reverse transcription of RNA.

A single-stranded UMI oligo with SP2 sequence was ligated to cDNA 3' ends. First-round PCR used four to five cycles and beta primers RC1.1 and RC1.2 covering TRBC1 and TRBC2. TCRdb processed the UMI-ligation and nested PCR reads anew with MiXCR; each CDR3 protein has one entry. The sample lists fewer than 40,000 distinct CDR3 sequences; 7.3% were seen once. Sequences were obtained from PBMCs spiked with cells of the T cell clone KT2. Receptors originate from a human donor.

This clonotype occurred a few times. The CDR3 sequence: CASSAQRTGTIQYF. The CDR3, as DNA: TGCGCCAGCAGTGCACAACGGACAGGGACCATTCAGTACTTC. The chain joins TRBV10-1 to TRBJ2-4; 8 nucleotides match TRBD1. Per germline, CDR1 WNHNN and CDR2 SYGVQD (reference sequence). The CDR3 loop spans 14 amino acids. V lost 4 bases, J lost 9 bases, and 8 bases stayed unmatched.

This clonotype was seen at least ten times. The chain links TRBV18 to TRBJ1-5; D is uncertain. Trimming pared 0 bases from V and 3 bases from J, leaving 9 bases between. Looked up from germline, CDR1 is KGHSH and CDR2 is LQKENI. The CDR3 totals 15 residues. The DNA of the CDR3 is TGTGCCAGCTCACCACCAGGGCAGCACAATCAGCCCCAGCATTTT. Translated: CASSPPGQHNQPQHF.

This clonotype appeared many times. The rearrangement links TRBV20-1 to TRBJ2-2, with unresolved D. CDR3 length equals 17 residues. Germline V gives CDR1 DFQATT, CDR2 SNEGSKA (reference sequence). V was shortened by 3 bases and J by 4 bases, with 21 bases between the two germline ends. The CDR3 sequence: CSASNNLALPLTGELFF. The DNA of the CDR3 is TGCAGTGCTAGCAATAATTTGGCCCTACCCCTCACCGGGGAGCTGTTTTTT.

There are many counts of this clonotype. The chain joins TRBV20-1 to TRBJ2-3, with D possibly being TRBD2 (6 bases). From germline, CDR1 is DFQATT and CDR2 SNEGSKA (reference sequence). This CDR3 has 14 residues. Trimming removed 1 base at V and 1 base at J, with 9 bases between. This CDR3 is CSARGRGGTDTQYF. The CDR3 nucleotides read TGCAGTGCTAGAGGGCGGGGTGGCACAGATACGCAGTATTTT.

In this sample, this clonotype turned up a few times. The chain is built from TRBV4-2 and TRBJ2-1; D perhaps matches TRBD2 (5 bases). The CDR3 loop spans 12 amino acids. V shed 1 base and J shed 7 bases, with 5 bases lying between them. The germline gives CDR1 LGHNA, CDR2 YNFKEQ. Here the CDR3 reads CASSQGGNEQFF. The CDR3 DNA is TGTGCCAGCAGCCAAGGAGGGAATGAGCAGTTCTTC.

V gene TRBV6-6 combines with J gene TRBJ1-2; 7 bases are a match to TRBD1. V lost 0 bases, J lost 2 bases, and 9 bases stayed unmatched. The CDR3 has 17 residues. CDR1 and CDR2 (germline): MNHNY, SVGAGI (reference sequence). CDR3 sequence: CASSYSRQGRWNYGYTF. CDR3 coding DNA: TGTGCCAGCAGTTACTCACGACAGGGACGTTGGAACTATGGCTACACCTTC.

This clonotype showed up just a few times. The J gene is TRBJ2-5, the V gene TRBV2; D ambiguous. Germline V gives CDR1 SNHLY, CDR2 FYNNEI. V lost 6 bases to trimming and J lost 1 base, with 15 bases between them. The CDR3 consists of 15 residues. CDR3 region: CASRKDTYLQETQYF. The CDR3 DNA is TGTGCCAGCAGAAAAGACACATATCTCCAAGAGACCCAGTACTTC.

At least ten counts were recorded for this clonotype. The chain recombines TRBV4-3 with TRBJ1-1, with D uncertain. With 3 bases removed from V and 1 base from J, the gap between germline ends came to 9 bases. The length of the CDR3 is 14 residues. CDR1 and CDR2 from the germline V gene are LGHNA and YSLEER. DNA of the CDR3: TGCGCCAGCAGCCACAGATTCAGGAACACTGAAGCTTTCTTT. Translating it yields CASSHRFRNTEAFF.

J is TRBJ1-6 and V is TRBV3-1; no definite D call. Deletions cut 6 bases from V and 7 bases from J, with 19 bases between. CDR1 is LGHDT, CDR2 YNNKEL, per germline (reference sequence). The CDR3 spans 16 residues. CDR3 sequence: CASSTAFVGLNSPLHF. In DNA, the CDR3 is TGTGCCAGCAGTACGGCGTTCGTAGGTCTCAATTCACCCCTCCACTTT. Using reference TRBV3-1 and TRBJ1-6 for the parts outside the CDR3, the full variable domain is DTAVSQTPKYLVTQMGNDKSIKCEQNLGHDTMYWYKQDSKKFLKIMFSYNNKELIINETVPNRFSPKSPDKAHLNLHINSLELGDSAVYFCASSTAFVGLNSPLHFGNGTRLTVT.

This clonotype was recorded a few times. This chain joins TRBV6-5 and TRBJ1-6; D might be TRBD1 (6 bases). Looked up from germline, CDR1 is MNHEY and CDR2 is SVGAGI. The CDR3 extends over 15 amino acids. V shed 2 bases and J shed 5 bases, with 10 bases lying between them. Here the CDR3 DNA reads TGTGCCAGCAGTTACGAGGACAGACATAATTCACCCCTCCACTTT. The encoded protein is CASSYEDRHNSPLHF.

As to this clonotype: The junction and the germline gene differ at one end; a read error may be behind it. The chain joins TRBV4-1 to TRBJ1-4; D perhaps matches TRBD1 (5 bases). The CDR3 extends over 16 amino acids. Germline V gives CDR1 MGHRA, CDR2 YSYEKL. DNA for the CDR3: TGCGCCAGCAGCCCGTTCGAGATTGGGGCTAATGAAAAACTGATTTTT. Residues: CASSPFEIGANEKLIF.

V and J are TRBV2 and TRBJ2-1, with 12 bases matching TRBD2. CDR3 size: 14 residues. The V and J ends lost 6 bases and 4 bases, in that order; junction bases with no gene match: 1. Per the germline V gene, CDR1 is SNHLY and CDR2 is FYNNEI. CDR3 sequence (DNA): TGTGCCAGCAGGGGACTAGCGGGTTACAATGAGCAGTTCTTC. It codes for CASRGLAGYNEQFF. The full variable domain, with the rest looked up from reference TRBV2 and TRBJ2-1, is EPEVTQTPSHQVTQMGQEVILRCVPISNHLYFYWYRQILGQKVEFLVSFYNNEISEKSEIFDDQFSVERPDGSNFTLKIRSTKLEDSAMYFCASRGLAGYNEQFFGPGTRLTVL.

This clonotype was counted many times. The chain recombines TRBV7-8 with TRBJ1-2; D unclear. The CDR3 is 14 amino acids. The germline V gene encodes CDR1 SGHVS and CDR2 FQNEAQ. Trimming pared 2 bases from V and 7 bases from J, leaving 14 bases between. CDR3 sequence (DNA): TGTGCCAGCAGCTTACCCCCCCCCCTCCTTGGCTACACCTTC. Protein sequence: CASSLPPPLLGYTF.

This clonotype appeared a few times. The rearrangement uses TRBV7-9 and TRBJ1-1; perhaps TRBD1 as D (5 bases). Trimming took off 0 bases at V and 0 bases at J, with 11 bases between the two ends. Germline-derived CDR1 and CDR2 are SEHNR and FQNEAQ (reference sequence). CDR3 size: 16 residues. CDR3 sequence (DNA): TGTGCCAGCAGCTTAGCGCCGGGACGGATGAACACTGAAGCTTTCTTT. Translation gives CASSLAPGRMNTEAFF.

Many counts were recorded for this clonotype. The V gene is TRBV4-2, the J gene TRBJ1-6; D not certain. Between the trimmed V and J ends, which lost 0 bases and 3 bases, there was a span of 6 bases. Germline V gene sequence: CDR1 LGHNA, CDR2 YNFKEQ. CDR3 size: 15 residues. Written as DNA, the CDR3 is TGTGCCAGCAGCCAAGAGGTAGACTATAATTCACCCCTCCACTTT. As protein: CASSQEVDYNSPLHF.

This clonotype was picked up a small number of times. The chain links TRBV6-5 to TRBJ2-7, with D perhaps being TRBD1 or TRBD2 (5 bases each). The V gene's germline CDR1 is MNHEY and CDR2 SVGAGI. The CDR3 loop spans 15 amino acids. The V and J ends lost 6 bases and 0 bases respectively, with 15 bases between them. The CDR3 spells CASSRTGRSSYEQYF. The CDR3 DNA reads TGTGCCAGCAGCAGAACGGGACGCAGCTCCTACGAGCAGTACTTC.

In its sample, this clonotype was seen many times. CDR3 protein: CAWRGQGISYEQYF. CDR3 sequence (DNA): TGTGCCTGGAGGGGACAGGGTATCTCCTACGAGCAGTACTTC. The rearrangement joins TRBV30 to TRBJ2-7; 9 bases line up with TRBD1. With 3 bases clipped from V and 0 bases from J, the junction kept 3 bases outside the gene matches. CDR3 size: 14 residues. The germline gives CDR1 GTSNPN, CDR2 SVGIG (reference sequence). The full variable domain, completed using reference TRBV30 and TRBJ2-7, is SQTIHQWPATLVQPVGSPLSLECTVEGTSNPNLYWYRQAAGRGLQLLFYSVGIGQISSEVPQNLSASRPQDRQFILSSKKLLLSDSGFYLCAWRGQGISYEQYFGPGTRLTVT.

This clonotype was detected ten times or more. V gene TRBV4-1 combines with J gene TRBJ1-4; D might be TRBD1 (6 bases). This CDR3 comprises 14 residues. Germline values: CDR1 MGHRA, CDR2 YSYEKL. The V end was cut by 0 bases, the J end by 6 bases, with 8 bases between. As DNA, the CDR3 is TGCGCCAGCAGCCAAGAGGGGGCCGATGAAAAACTGTTTTTT. Translating it yields CASSQEGADEKLFF.

This clonotype was observed at least ten times. The chain joins TRBV6-5 to TRBJ2-7, with D possibly being TRBD1 (6 bases). This CDR3 contains 14 residues. The V gene's germline CDR1 is MNHEY and CDR2 SVGAGI. The V end was cut by 4 bases, the J end by 2 bases, with 12 bases between. CDR3: CASSLQGGPYEQYF. DNA for the CDR3: TGTGCCAGCAGTTTACAGGGTGGCCCCTACGAGCAGTACTTC.

At least ten counts were recorded for this clonotype. The chain joins TRBV20-1 to TRBJ2-2; D not resolved. Trimming left V 0 bases short and J 4 bases short, with 12 bases between. The CDR3 runs to 15 residues. Germline CDR1 reads DFQATT; CDR2 reads SNEGSKA (reference sequence). The CDR3 nucleotides are TGCAGTGCTAGAGATTCGAGAAGGACCACCGGGGAGCTGTTTTTT. Amino acid sequence: CSARDSRRTTGELFF.

This rearrangement joins TRBV29-1 to TRBJ2-1; no definite D call. The CDR3 consists of 13 residues. The V gene's germline CDR1 is SQVTM and CDR2 ANQGSEA. Trimming took off 3 bases at V and 4 bases at J, with 10 bases between the two ends. Here the CDR3 reads CSVDKTVYNEQFF. The CDR3 DNA sequence: TGCAGCGTTGATAAAACTGTTTACAATGAGCAGTTCTTC.

This clonotype was seen ten or more times. The rearrangement links TRBV4-3 to TRBJ1-6; D remains unclear. V lost 0 bases and J lost 6, with 9 bases in between. Germline V gene sequence: CDR1 LGHNA, CDR2 YSLEER. CDR3 size: 15 residues. This CDR3 is CASSQDMNSNSPLHF. CDR3 nucleotides: TGCGCCAGCAGCCAAGACATGAACAGTAATTCACCCCTCCACTTT.

The rearrangement links TRBV29-1 to TRBJ2-3; 7 positions agree with TRBD1. Germline V gene data show CDR1 as SQVTM and CDR2 as ANQGSEA. The CDR3 is 13 amino acids. CDR3 DNA sequence: TGCATCCTACGACAGGGACCCACAGATACGCAGTATTTT. Translating gives CILRQGPTDTQYF.

This clonotype was recorded many times. The chain combines TRBV20-1 with TRBJ1-5; 7 bases fit TRBD1. The V segment lost 3 bases and the J segment 6 bases; nucleotides outside the gene matches: 8. The V gene's germline CDR1 is DFQATT and CDR2 SNEGSKA (reference sequence). CDR3 length: 14 amino acids. The CDR3 nucleotides read TGCAGTGCTAGTTCAGGGGGAGGATCTCAGCCCCAGCATTTT. Amino acids: CSASSGGGSQPQHF.

This clonotype was picked up a small number of times. The chain is built from TRBV15 and TRBJ1-1, with 7 bases that match TRBD1. Germline V gene lookup returns CDR1 LNHNV and CDR2 YYDKDF (reference sequence). V shed 3 bases, J shed 4 bases, and the junction held 8 bases outside the gene matches. The CDR3 is 15 residues long. The CDR3 DNA is TGTGCCACCAGCAGGGACAGGCAGTTGGGCACTGAAGCTTTCTTT. Its protein product is CATSRDRQLGTEAFF.

This clonotype was found many times. The gene calls are TRBV6-4 and TRBJ2-5, with TRBD2 matching over 12 bases. This CDR3 spans 15 amino acids. V dropped 5 bases and J dropped 4; count of bases not matched to a gene: 5. Germline loops: CDR1 MRHNA, CDR2 SNTAGT. The DNA for the CDR3 is TGTGCCAGCAGTTTGACTAGCGGGGGCTTAGAGACCCAGTACTTC. Encoded protein: CASSLTSGGLETQYF.

The chain uses TRBV4-3 and TRBJ1-1, with 9 bases aligning to TRBD1. Germline loops: CDR1 LGHNA, CDR2 YSLEER. J lost 1 base, V lost 4 bases, and 13 bases had no gene match. The CDR3 spans 18 residues. The CDR3, as DNA: TGCGCCAGCAGCCGGGGTACCGGGACAGGGAGCCGGAACACTGAAGCTTTCTTT. Translation gives CASSRGTGTGSRNTEAFF.

This clonotype was found many times. The rearrangement joins TRBV10-1 to TRBJ2-5; possibly TRBD1 for D (5 bases). CDR3 length: 15 amino acids. Trimming stripped 0 bases from V and 3 bases from J, with 11 bases between. The V gene's germline CDR1 is WNHNN and CDR2 SYGVQD (reference sequence). CDR3: CASSESLDSKETQYF. DNA of the CDR3: TGCGCCAGCAGTGAGTCGCTTGACAGTAAAGAGACCCAGTACTTC.

The chain uses TRBV12-3 or TRBV12-4 and TRBJ1-1, with unresolved D. Trimming removed 1 base at V and 1 base at J, with 7 bases between. This CDR3 is built from 14 residues. This chain's CDR3 is CASSLGHSNTEAFF. CDR3 nucleotide sequence: TGTGCCAGCAGTTTAGGTCATTCGAACACTGAAGCTTTCTTT.